The clone carrying this TCR beta chain was counted at least ten times. TCR beta CDR3 sequences were amplified from RNA transcripts. With the HTBI primer set, the TCR CDR3 went through a first round of RT-PCR. One entry per CDR3 protein, called by TCRdb with MiXCR from the multiplex PCR reads. Of around 300,000 distinct CDR3 sequences in the sample, more than 10% are singletons; the top ten hold 7% to 8.5%. This specimen belongs to a study of T cells in Graves' hyperthyroidism and ophthalmopathy. Turning to the study itself: Blood from the periphery was taken at initial diagnosis, before any treatment.

V lost 0 bases and J lost 6, with 12 bases in between. This CDR3 contains 15 residues. In germline, CDR1 is SGHAT, CDR2 FQNNGV. The chain joins TRBV11-2 to TRBJ2-4; a weak D match, TRBD1 (5 bases). Sequenced: blood. The clonotype was recovered from a woman aged 30 to 39 with Graves' hyperthyroidism that later progressed to Graves' ophthalmopathy. In DNA form, the CDR3 reads TGTGCCAGCAGCTTAGATGTCAGGGTCCCAAACATTCAGTACTTC. Its translation is CASSLDVRVPNIQYF.